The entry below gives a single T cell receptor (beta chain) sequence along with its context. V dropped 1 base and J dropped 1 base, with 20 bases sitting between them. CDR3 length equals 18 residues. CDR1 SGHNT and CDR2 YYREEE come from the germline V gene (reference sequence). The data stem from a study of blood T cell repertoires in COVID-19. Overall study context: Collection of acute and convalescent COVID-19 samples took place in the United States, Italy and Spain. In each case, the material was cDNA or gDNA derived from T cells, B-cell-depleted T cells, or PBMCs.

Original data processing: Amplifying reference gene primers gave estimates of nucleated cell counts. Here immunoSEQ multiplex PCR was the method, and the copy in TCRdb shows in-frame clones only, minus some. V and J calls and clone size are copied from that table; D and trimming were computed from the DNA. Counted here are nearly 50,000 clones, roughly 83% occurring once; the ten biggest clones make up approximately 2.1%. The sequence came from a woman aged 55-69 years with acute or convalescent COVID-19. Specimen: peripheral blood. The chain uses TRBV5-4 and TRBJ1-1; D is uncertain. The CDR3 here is CASSLFAAGRTTNTEAFF. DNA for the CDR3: TGTGCCAGCAGCTTGTTTGCCGCGGGAAGGACTACGAACACTGAAGCTTTCTTT.